A selection of T cell receptor beta chains follows, all from one sample in a study of blood T cell repertoires in COVID-19. The table came from immunoSEQ multiplex PCR; TCRdb's copy has only in-frame clones and leaves some out. The data contain 150,000 to 200,000 clones, roughly 91% of them seen just once; the ten biggest clones take up 2% to 3%. The material sequenced was peripheral blood. All receptors derive from a young man with acute or convalescent COVID-19. The CDR3 runs from the conserved cysteine through the conserved F or W. The order of the fields is V gene, D gene, J gene, clone size, CDR3 DNA, CDR3 protein. D genes are given only for firm matches. The listing skips clone size in some rows; elsewhere it reads once, few, many or a size class.

TRBV28	NA	TRBJ2-1	NA	TGTGCCAGCCTCTTGGGGGGGGCAGGAAATGAGCAGTTCTTC	CASLLGGAGNEQFF
TRBV11-2	NA	TRBJ1-6	NA	TGTGCCAGCAGCTTAGACAGTTCGAGGTACTCACCCCTCCACTTT	CASSLDSSRYSPLHF
TRBV18	TRBD2	TRBJ2-1	NA	TGTGCCAGCTCACCACGGGAGAAAACAGGAAGCGGGAAGGGTGAGCAGTTCTTC	CASSPREKTGSGKGEQFF
TRBV7-8	NA	TRBJ2-7	few	TGTGCCAGCAGCCCCATTGACGAGCAGTACTTC	CASSPIDEQYF
TRBV9	TRBD2	TRBJ2-7	NA	TGTGCCAGCAGCGTAGCTACAGCGGGGGGATACGAGCAGTACTTC	CASSVATAGGYEQYF
TRBV6-1	TRBD2	TRBJ2-1	NA	TGTGCCAGCAGTGAACGCCCCGGGACTAGCAATGAGCAGTTCTTC	CASSERPGTSNEQFF
TRBV11-2	NA	TRBJ1-1	NA	TGTGCCAGCAGATGGACAAATGAAGCTTTCTTT	CASRWTNEAFF
TRBV29-1	NA	TRBJ1-1	NA	TGCAGCGCGACTGCGAACACTGAAGCTTTCTTT	CSATANTEAFF
TRBV6-5	NA	TRBJ2-7	NA	TGTGCCAGCAGTTACTTAATTGAGCAGTACTTC	CASSYLIEQYF
TRBV7-2	TRBD1	TRBJ2-3	NA	TGTGCCAGCAGCCGCTCAGGGGGTGCCACCACAGATACGCAGTATTTT	CASSRSGGATTDTQYF
TRBV5-1	NA	TRBJ1-6	NA	TGCGCCAGCAGCTTCAGGGGTTGGGAGAATTCACCCCTCCACTTT	CASSFRGWENSPLHF
TRBV5-8	TRBD1	TRBJ1-5	NA	TGTGCCAGCAGCCCGACAGGGTATGGCAATCAGCCCCAGCATTTT	CASSPTGYGNQPQHF
TRBV7-2	NA	TRBJ1-2	NA	TGTGCCAGCAGCCCCCCACAGGGCAACTATGGCTACACCTTC	CASSPPQGNYGYTF
TRBV24-1	NA	TRBJ1-1	NA	TGTGCCACCAGTGATGTTGAGGGTGAAGCTTTCTTT	CATSDVEGEAFF
TRBV9	NA	TRBJ1-2	NA	TGTGCCAGCAGCATACAGAAAGGCTACACCTTC	CASSIQKGYTF
TRBV11-3	TRBD1	TRBJ2-1	NA	TGTGCCAGCAGCTCGAAGACAGGGGTTTCCTACAATGAGCAGTTCTTC	CASSSKTGVSYNEQFF
TRBV7-9	NA	TRBJ1-6	NA	TGTGCCAGCAGCTCAGAAGGGGGTTCACCCCTCCACTTT	CASSSEGGSPLHF
TRBV19	NA	TRBJ2-3	NA	TGTGCCAGCCGGGGGTGGGGTGAAACTAGCACAGATACGCAGTATTTT	CASRGWGETSTDTQYF
TRBV7-2	TRBD2	TRBJ2-4	NA	TGTGCCAGCAGCTTAAGGGGACTAGCGGGGGGTATAGCCAAAAACATTCAGTACTTC	CASSLRGLAGGIAKNIQYF
TRBV2	TRBD1	TRBJ1-2	NA	TGTGCCAGCTGCCAGGGGGGCAGAGCGGAAGGCTACACCTTC	CASCQGGRAEGYTF
TRBV29-1	NA	TRBJ1-1	NA	TGCAGCGTTGTGTCAGTTGAAGCTTTCTTT	CSVVSVEAFF
TRBV18	NA	TRBJ2-7	once	TGTGCCAGCTCACCACTCGGACTCCACGAGCAGTACTTC	CASSPLGLHEQYF
TRBV27	TRBD1	TRBJ1-2	NA	TGTGCCAGCAGTTTGCTATCCGGGACAGCTAACTATGGCTACACCTTC	CASSLLSGTANYGYTF
TRBV28	NA	TRBJ1-3	NA	TGTGCCAGCAGTTTCGGGGGAGGGCTCAACACCATATATTTT	CASSFGGGLNTIYF
TRBV3-1/TRBV3-2	TRBD2	TRBJ2-7	NA	TGTGCCAGCAGCCCTTATCTAGCGGGAGGGCCTGCCGAACAGTACTTC	CASSPYLAGGPAEQYF
TRBV5-7	TRBD1	TRBJ1-1	once	TGTGCCAGCAGCCGGACAGGGGGCGCGCTGAACACTGAAGCTTTCTTT	CASSRTGGALNTEAFF
TRBV7-6	TRBD1	TRBJ1-2	NA	TGTGCCAGCAGCTTCCGACAGGGGGAACGCTATGGCTACACCTTC	CASSFRQGERYGYTF
TRBV3-1/TRBV3-2	NA	TRBJ1-1	many	TGTGCCAGCAGTAACATCAGGAACACTGAAGCTTTCTTT	CASSNIRNTEAFF
TRBV5-1	NA	TRBJ2-2	NA	TGCGCCAGCAGCTCAGCGGGCCAAGTAGCCGCCGGGGTGCTGTTTTTT	CASSSAGQVAAGVLFF
TRBV5-1	NA	TRBJ1-3	NA	TGCGCCAGCAGCTTGGCGGGTGAAAGCTCTGGAAACACCATATATTTT	CASSLAGESSGNTIYF
TRBV11-3	NA	TRBJ2-7	NA	TGTGCCAGCAGTCAAGGGGCCCTTAACTCTAGCTCCTACGAGCAGTACTTC	CASSQGALNSSSYEQYF
TRBV6-5	TRBD2	TRBJ2-5	NA	TGTGCCAGCAGTTTAGCGGGGCTAGAGACCCAGTACTTC	CASSLAGLETQYF
TRBV6-2/TRBV6-3	NA	TRBJ1-1	NA	TGTGCCAGCAGTCAAGCGCGGGATTTAAACACTGAAGCTTTCTTT	CASSQARDLNTEAFF
TRBV4-2	NA	TRBJ2-3	NA	TGTGCCAGCAGCCAAGCCGGGGGAAGCACAGATACGCAGTATTTT	CASSQAGGSTDTQYF
TRBV9	TRBD1	TRBJ1-3	NA	TGTGCCAGCAGGAGGGACAGGGAGAGGGACACCATATATTTT	CASRRDRERDTIYF
TRBV11-2	NA	TRBJ1-1	NA	TGTGCCAGCAGCTTACAGGGGTTGATGAACACTGAAGCTTTCTTT	CASSLQGLMNTEAFF
TRBV5-1	NA	TRBJ1-1	NA	TGCGCCAGCAGCCCGGGACAGAACACTGAAGCTTTCTTT	CASSPGQNTEAFF
TRBV5-4	NA	TRBJ2-7	NA	TGTGCCAGCAGCTCCCCCCCGGGACAACACTACGAGCAGTACTTC	CASSSPPGQHYEQYF